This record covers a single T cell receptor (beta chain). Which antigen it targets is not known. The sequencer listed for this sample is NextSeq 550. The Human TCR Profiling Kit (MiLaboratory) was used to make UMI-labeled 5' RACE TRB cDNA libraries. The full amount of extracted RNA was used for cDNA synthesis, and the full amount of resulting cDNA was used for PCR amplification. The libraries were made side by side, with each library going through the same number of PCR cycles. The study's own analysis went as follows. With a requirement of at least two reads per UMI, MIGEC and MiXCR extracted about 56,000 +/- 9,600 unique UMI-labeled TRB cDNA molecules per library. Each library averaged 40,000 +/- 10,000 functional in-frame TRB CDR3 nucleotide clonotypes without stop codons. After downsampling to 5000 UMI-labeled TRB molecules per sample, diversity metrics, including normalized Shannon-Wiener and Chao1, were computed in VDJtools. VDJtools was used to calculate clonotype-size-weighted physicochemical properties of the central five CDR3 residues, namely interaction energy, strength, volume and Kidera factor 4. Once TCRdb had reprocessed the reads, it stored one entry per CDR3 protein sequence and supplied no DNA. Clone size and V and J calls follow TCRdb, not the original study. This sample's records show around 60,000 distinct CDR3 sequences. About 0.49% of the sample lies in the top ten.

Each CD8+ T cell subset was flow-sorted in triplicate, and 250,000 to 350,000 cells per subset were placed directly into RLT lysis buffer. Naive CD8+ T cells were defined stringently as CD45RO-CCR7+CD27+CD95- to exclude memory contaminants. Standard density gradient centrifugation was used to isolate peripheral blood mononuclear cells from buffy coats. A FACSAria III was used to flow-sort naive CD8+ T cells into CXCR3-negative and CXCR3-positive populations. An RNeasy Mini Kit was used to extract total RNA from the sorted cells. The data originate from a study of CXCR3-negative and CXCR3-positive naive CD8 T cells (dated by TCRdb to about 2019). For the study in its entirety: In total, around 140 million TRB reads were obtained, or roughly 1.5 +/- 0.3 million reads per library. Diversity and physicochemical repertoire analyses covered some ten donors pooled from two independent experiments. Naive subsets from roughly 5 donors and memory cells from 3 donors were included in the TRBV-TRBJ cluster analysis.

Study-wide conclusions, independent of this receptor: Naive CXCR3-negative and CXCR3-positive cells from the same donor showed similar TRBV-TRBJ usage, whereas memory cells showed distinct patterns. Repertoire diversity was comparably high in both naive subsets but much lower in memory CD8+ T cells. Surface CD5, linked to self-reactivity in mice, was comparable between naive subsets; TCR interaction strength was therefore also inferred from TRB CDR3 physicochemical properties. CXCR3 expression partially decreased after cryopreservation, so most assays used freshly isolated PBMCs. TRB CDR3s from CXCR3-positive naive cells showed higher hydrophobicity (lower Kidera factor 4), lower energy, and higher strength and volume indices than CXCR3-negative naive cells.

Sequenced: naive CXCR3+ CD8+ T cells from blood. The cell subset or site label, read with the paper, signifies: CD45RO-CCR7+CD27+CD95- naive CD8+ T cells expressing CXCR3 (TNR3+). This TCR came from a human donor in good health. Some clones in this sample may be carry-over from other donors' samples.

The CDR3 region has the sequence CASSYLRGPNQPKHF. The rearranged chain carries TRBV6-2 or TRBV6-3 and TRBJ1-5. The CDR3 sequence holds 15 residues, the cysteine and phenylalanine included. The DNA is not on file. Per the germline V gene, MNHEY is the CDR1 and SVGEGT is the CDR2.